These 12 T cell receptor beta chains share one sample of origin, sequenced in a study of T cells in Graves' hyperthyroidism and ophthalmopathy. Amplification targeted TCR beta CDR3 regions from RNA transcripts. The TCR CDR3 was amplified in a first-round RT-PCR using the HTBI primer set. Each CDR3 protein is one row after TCRdb ran MiXCR on the multiplex PCR reads. The sample records roughly 380,000 distinct CDR3 sequences, roughly 14% being singletons. Sequencing used blood. The receptors shown here come from a man in his thirties or forties with Graves' hyperthyroidism that later progressed to Graves' ophthalmopathy.

Ten or more counts support this clonotype. This chain joins TRBV12-3 or TRBV12-4 and TRBJ2-5; the match to TRBD1 covers 12 bases. J was trimmed by 5 bases and V by 5 bases; bases with no gene match: 6. The CDR3 has 15 amino acids. The chain's CDR3 is CASSPGTGGAETQYF. CDR3 in DNA: TGTGCCAGCAGTCCAGGGACAGGGGGCGCGGAGACCCAGTACTTC.

The chain carries TRBV6-1 and TRBJ2-3, with D perhaps assigned TRBD1 or TRBD2 (5 bases each). V was cut by 5 bases and J by 2 bases, with 23 bases left in between. Germline CDR1 is MNHNS and CDR2 is SASEGT. This CDR3 is 18 amino acids long. CDR3 sequence reads: CASSPSYLDPGHTDTQYF. CDR3 in DNA: TGTGCCAGCAGTCCCTCCTACTTGGACCCGGGGCACACAGATACGCAGTATTTT.

There are many counts of this clonotype. J is TRBJ2-3 and V is TRBV12-3 or TRBV12-4; no definite D call. V shed 5 bases and J shed 7 bases, with 16 bases lying between them. This CDR3 has 14 amino acids. The CDR3 protein is CASSPDRIGNTQYF. The CDR3 DNA reads TGTGCCAGCAGTCCGGACCGGATAGGGAATACGCAGTATTTT.

This clonotype was seen ten or more times. The chain uses TRBV28 and TRBJ1-5; D may be TRBD1 (5 bases). The CDR3 is 14 amino acids. Germline V gene data show CDR1 as MDHEN and CDR2 as SYDVKM. V lost 6 bases to trimming and J lost 12 bases, with 21 bases between them. CDR3 nucleotides: TGTGCCAGCAGCGGGGGGGACGGCCCAATCTTCCAGCATTTT. This codes for CASSGGDGPIFQHF.

This clonotype was found a few times. The chain combines TRBV20-1 with TRBJ2-7; 9 bases match TRBD1. V lost 0 bases to trimming and J lost 3 bases; unmatched junction nucleotides: 6. This CDR3 is 15 amino acids long. Germline CDR1 and CDR2: DFQATT and SNEGSKA (reference sequence). The CDR3: CSARDAGQGNYEQYF. DNA for the CDR3: TGCAGTGCTAGAGATGCCGGACAGGGGAACTACGAGCAGTACTTC.

Only a few counts were recorded for this clonotype. At one end the junction does not follow the germline gene, possibly because of a read error. The V call is TRBV11-2, the J call TRBJ2-1, with D unclear. Germline V gives CDR1 SGHAT, CDR2 FQNNGV. This CDR3 has 12 amino acids. The CDR3 loop reads CASNRRQPELFF. In DNA, the CDR3 is TGTGCCAGCAACCGAAGACAACCGGAGCTGTTCTTC.

This clonotype was counted at least ten times. CDR3 loop: CASSGSGGGYGYTF. The CDR3 DNA reads as TGTGCCAGCAGTGGGTCAGGGGGCGGCTATGGCTACACCTTC. V usage is TRBV2 and J usage is TRBJ1-2; 8 bases fit TRBD1. Germline trimming cut 4 bases from V and 4 bases from J; bases unmatched to any gene: 5. The CDR3 length is 14 residues. From germline, CDR1 is SNHLY and CDR2 FYNNEI.

Of note for this clonotype: A much bigger clone sits one base away, suggesting this may be a read error. The chain combines TRBV12-3 or TRBV12-4 with TRBJ1-6, with 11 bases fitting TRBD1. The junction had 2 bases not matched to a gene; V was cut back by 6 bases and J by 10 bases. The CDR3 is 13 amino acids. Here the CDR3 reads CASSRTGGSPLHF. CDR3 DNA sequence: TGTGCCAGCAGCCGGACAGGGGGCTCACCCCTCCACTTT.

The chain links TRBV5-1 to TRBJ2-1; possible D gene TRBD1, 6 bases. The V end was cut by 7 bases, the J end by 7 bases, with 15 bases between. Germline V gene lookup returns CDR1 SGHRS and CDR2 YFSETQ. The CDR3 is made up of 13 amino acids. CDR3 sequence reads: CASPDRKMNEQFF. In DNA form, the CDR3 reads TGCGCCAGCCCGGACAGAAAGATGAATGAGCAGTTCTTC.

This chain joins TRBV4-1 and TRBJ2-1, with a possible D match to TRBD1 (5 bases). The V and J ends lost 1 base and 2 bases respectively, with 18 bases between them. This CDR3 is built from 18 residues. CDR1 is MGHRA and CDR2 is YSYEKL in the germline V gene. CDR3 sequence reads: CASSQVFQGIPAYNEQFF. CDR3 DNA sequence: TGCGCCAGCAGCCAAGTTTTCCAGGGAATTCCGGCCTACAATGAGCAGTTCTTC.

This clonotype was observed many times. The genes are TRBV7-2 and TRBJ1-2; D is possibly TRBD1 (6 bases). The V gene's germline CDR1 is SGHTA and CDR2 FQGNSA. Trimming took 1 base from V and 4 from J, leaving 10 bases between them. CDR3 length: 14 residues. CDR3 amino acids: CASSLEPGAYGYTF. In DNA form, the CDR3 reads TGTGCCAGCAGCTTAGAACCAGGGGCCTATGGCTACACCTTC.

This clonotype has more than one count but fewer than ten. The chain carries TRBV15 and TRBJ2-5; D not certain. Trimming cost V 0 bases and J 5 bases, with 10 bases left between them. This CDR3 contains 14 residues. Looked up from germline, CDR1 is LNHNV and CDR2 is YYDKDF (reference sequence). CDR3 sequence (DNA): TGTGCCACCAGCAGAGATCGGTTGGGGGAGACCCAGTACTTC. This gives the protein CATSRDRLGETQYF.